This passage covers 25 T cell receptor beta chains from one sample sequenced in a study of tissue T cells after allogeneic stem cell transplantation. The data were produced by immunoSEQ multiplex PCR, yet TCRdb's version contains in-frame clones alone and is incomplete. The sample shows nearly 50,000 clones, 73% of them seen only once. Sequenced sample: sorted cells pooled from one or two spleens. All receptors come from a pool of C57BL/6 mice in good health.

This clone occurred once. The genes and germline here are from mouse. The read falls 1 residue short of the CDR3 end, and the missing part is taken from the germline J gene. The chain is built from TRBV13-1 and TRBJ1-2; a weak D match, TRBD1 (5 bases). Germline values: CDR1 NSHNY, CDR2 SYGAGN. Trimming took 5 bases from V and 0 from J, leaving 14 bases between them. The CDR3 extends over 15 amino acids. The CDR3 DNA, read in part, is TGTGCCAGCAGCGTGGGACGCCATGCAAACTCCGACTACACC. This sequence encodes CASSVGRHANSDYT. The entire CDR3 reads CASSVGRHANSDYTF.

Regarding this clone: The germline and genes are mouse ones. With the read ending 1 residue before the CDR3 end, the germline J gene is used to fill in that end. V and J are TRBV19 and TRBJ2-5; D may be TRBD1 (5 bases). Looked up from germline, CDR1 is FNHDT and CDR2 is SITEND (reference sequence). This CDR3 spans 13 amino acids. V was pared by 3 bases and J by 5 bases, with 10 bases between. Incomplete CDR3 DNA: TGTGCCAGCAGTAGCAGGGCAGGAGACACCCAGTAC. Its translation is CASSSRAGDTQY. The whole CDR3 sequence reads CASSSRAGDTQYF.

Notes on this clone: The genes are named according to mouse. Sequencing ends 1 residue short of the CDR3 end; the germline J gene provides the rest. The chain combines TRBV2 with TRBJ2-4, with a weak D call TRBD2 (6 bases). This CDR3 is built from 15 residues. V was cut by 2 bases and J by 0 bases, with 9 bases left in between. Germline V lookup: CDR1 LGHNA, CDR2 YSYQKL. CDR3 sequence reads: CASSQPWGSQNTLYF. The CDR3 DNA, read in part, is TGTGCCAGCAGCCAACCCTGGGGAAGTCAAAACACCTTGTAC.

Note on this clone: Each gene name is a mouse one. Sequencing ends 1 residue short of the CDR3 end; the germline J gene provides the rest. The chain is built from TRBV1 and TRBJ1-3; D is unclear. Trimming took off 4 bases at V and 0 bases at J, with 7 bases between the two ends. The CDR3 sequence is 14 residues long. In germline, CDR1 is NSQYPW, CDR2 LRSPGD (reference sequence). The covered CDR3 bases are TGCACCTGCAGTGAGACAAATTCTGGAAATACGCTCTAT. Translated: CTCSETNSGNTLY. The full CDR3 reads CTCSETNSGNTLYF. The full variable domain, completed using reference TRBV1 and TRBJ1-3, is VTLLEQNPRWRLVPRGQAVNLRCILKNSQYPWMSWYQQDLQKQLQWLFTLRSPGDKEVKSLPGADYLATRVTDTELRLQVANMSQGRTLYCTCSETNSGNTLYFGEGSRLIVV.

A word on this clone: Gene names refer to mouse genes. The read stops 1 residue short of the end of the CDR3; the missing end is completed from the germline J gene. The genes are TRBV19 and TRBJ1-6; tentative D call: TRBD1 (5 bases). TRBJ1-6 is classed as an ORF, of uncertain function. The CDR3 is made up of 13 amino acids. Germline values: CDR1 FNHDT, CDR2 SITEND (reference sequence). With 0 bases removed from V and 7 bases from J, the gap between germline ends came to 5 bases. Incomplete CDR3 DNA: TGTGCCAGCAGTATAGGGACAAATTCGCCCCTCTAC. Translated: CASSIGTNSPLY. The entire CDR3 protein reads CASSIGTNSPLYF.

In regard to this clone: The gene names given are mouse names. Sequencing ends 1 residue short of the CDR3 end; the germline J gene provides the rest. The chain combines TRBV5 with TRBJ2-4, with D possibly being TRBD2 (5 bases). V was cut by 2 bases and J by 6 bases, with 9 bases left in between. The germline V gene encodes CDR1 LGHNA and CDR2 YNLKQL (reference sequence). The CDR3 has 13 residues. Partial CDR3 DNA: TGTGCCAGCAGCCAACGGGTGGGGAACACCTTGTAC. Protein sequence: CASSQRVGNTLY. In full, the CDR3 reads CASSQRVGNTLYF.

This clone appeared a few times. Any gene name here is a mouse gene name. The read gets to within 1 residue of the CDR3 end, and the germline J gene fills in the rest. J is TRBJ2-7 and V is TRBV15; no definite D call. Germline loops: CDR1 SGHND, CDR2 FRSKSL. The CDR3 contains 10 residues. The ends were cut back, 6 bases at V and 3 bases at J, with 3 bases in the middle. CDR3 sequence reads: CASRYYEQYF. The sequenced part of the CDR3 DNA is TGTGCCAGCAGATACTATGAACAGTAC.

On this clone: Gene names follow the mouse nomenclature. Sequencing ends 1 residue short of the CDR3 end; the germline J gene provides the rest. The sample contains more than one DNA sequence encoding this CDR3. The chain is built from TRBV29 and TRBJ1-4; 9 nucleotides align to TRBD1. The germline CDR1 and CDR2 sequences are MSHET and SYDVDS. V lost 6 bases to trimming and J lost 4 bases; unmatched junction nucleotides: 3. The CDR3 contains 14 residues. The sequenced CDR3 bases are TGTGCTAGCAGACCGGGACAGGGCAACGAAAGATTATTT. It encodes CASRPGQGNERLF. The full-length CDR3 reads as CASRPGQGNERLFF. The variable domain in full, completed from reference TRBV29 and TRBJ1-4, reads DMKVTQMPRYLIKRMGENVLLECGQDMSHETMYWYRQDPGLGLQLIYISYDVDSNSEGDIPKGYRVSRKKREHFSLILDSAKTNQTSVYFCASRPGQGNERLFFGHGTKLSVL.

About this clone itself: The germline and genes are mouse ones. The CDR3 extends 1 residue past the end of the read, so its final part is completed from the germline J gene. The chain is built from TRBV13-1 and TRBJ2-3; 13 nucleotides align to TRBD2. The junction had 1 base not matched to a gene; V was cut back by 3 bases and J by 0 bases. This CDR3 has 16 residues. Germline CDR1 and CDR2: NSHNY and SYGAGN. The CDR3 sequence: CASSGTGGASAETLYF. The DNA read from the CDR3 is TGTGCCAGCAGTGGGACTGGGGGGGCTAGTGCAGAAACGCTGTAT.

Concerning this clone itself: Gene names are the mouse ones. The read ends 1 residue shy of where the CDR3 ends; the end is completed using the germline J gene. The chain is built from TRBV15 and TRBJ2-7; D unresolved. The CDR3 totals 10 residues. CDR1 is SGHND and CDR2 is FRSKSL in the germline V gene. Between the trimmed V and J ends, which lost 6 bases and 5 bases, there was a span of 5 bases. This CDR3 is CASSPDEQYF. CDR3 DNA, as far as it was read: TGTGCCAGCAGCCCTGATGAACAGTAC.

Note on this clone: The gene names given are mouse names. The sequence runs out 1 residue before the end of the CDR3; the remainder is reconstructed from the germline J gene. The rearrangement joins TRBV20 to TRBJ2-5; D tentatively fits TRBD1 or TRBD2 (5 bases each). From germline, CDR1 is GFQATS and CDR2 STVNSAI. V was trimmed by 6 bases and J by 5 bases, leaving 12 bases between them. The CDR3 is 12 amino acids. Partial CDR3 DNA: TGTGGTGCCAGAGAGGGGCGAGACACCCAGTAC. Its translation: CGAREGRDTQY. The whole CDR3 sequence is CGAREGRDTQYF.

Regarding this clone: Mouse germline and gene names are used. From the germline J gene comes the end of the CDR3, since the read stops 1 residue before it. V is TRBV13-1 and J is TRBJ2-7, with TRBD2 matching over 10 bases. This CDR3 spans 14 amino acids. J was trimmed by 3 bases and V by 3 bases; bases with no gene match: 3. Germline V gives CDR1 NSHNY, CDR2 SYGAGN. The CDR3 protein is CASSGRDWGYEQYF. The CDR3 DNA, read in part, is TGTGCCAGCAGTGGCCGGGACTGGGGCTATGAACAGTAC.

Of note for this clone: Gene names are the mouse ones. The CDR3 end falls 1 residue outside the read, so it is completed with the germline J gene. Other DNA sequences of this sample code for an identical CDR3. V usage is TRBV20 and J usage is TRBJ2-4, with TRBD1 matching 8 bases. This CDR3 has 14 residues. Germline values: CDR1 GFQATS, CDR2 STVNSAI. With 3 bases clipped from V and 0 bases from J, the junction kept 2 bases outside the gene matches. The CDR3 protein is CGARTGGSQNTLYF. CDR3 bases read: TGTGGTGCTAGAACAGGGGGTAGTCAAAACACCTTGTAC.

Regarding this clone: The genes and germline here are from mouse. Coverage ceases 1 residue before the CDR3 finishes, and the germline J gene fills in the end. The genes are TRBV5 and TRBJ1-1; 8 bases agree with TRBD1. The V and J ends lost 0 bases and 4 bases, in that order; junction bases with no gene match: 4. Germline CDR1 is LGHNA and CDR2 is YNLKQL (reference sequence). CDR3 length: 15 amino acids. The CDR3 loop is CASSQDSGGLTEVFF. The DNA read from the CDR3 is TGTGCCAGCAGCCAAGATTCAGGGGGCCTCACAGAAGTCTTC.

As to this clone: The genes and germline here are from mouse. The observed sequence ends 1 residue before the CDR3 terminus, with the missing tail filled in from the germline J gene. The J gene is TRBJ2-4, the V gene TRBV13-2; 14 bases match TRBD2. This CDR3 is built from 17 residues. CDR1 and CDR2 from the germline V gene are NNHNN and SYGAGS (reference sequence). J gave up 0 bases and V 2 bases, and 2 bases lay outside the gene matches. Incomplete CDR3 DNA: TGTGCCAGCGGTGACGGGACTGGGGGGGCTAGTCAAAACACCTTGTAC. It translates to CASGDGTGGASQNTLY. The CDR3 in full is CASGDGTGGASQNTLYF.

Comment on this clone: The listed genes are named as in mouse. The observed sequence ends 1 residue before the CDR3 terminus, with the missing tail filled in from the germline J gene. The chain employs TRBV26 and TRBJ1-1; D uncertain. The germline gives CDR1 KGHPV, CDR2 FQNQEV (reference sequence). The CDR3 loop spans 13 amino acids. The V and J ends lost 5 bases and 1 base respectively, with 8 bases between them. The part of the CDR3 DNA that was read is TGTGCCAGCAGTATTTACAAAAACACAGAAGTCTTC. Translated, it gives CASSIYKNTEVF. The full CDR3 is CASSIYKNTEVFF.

Points on this clone: The germline and genes are mouse ones. The read ends 1 residue early relative to the CDR3; the germline J gene fills the gap. The genes are TRBV1 and TRBJ1-4; tentatively, D is TRBD1 (6 bases). V was shortened by 3 bases and J by 1 base, with 9 bases between the two germline ends. Germline V gene data show CDR1 as NSQYPW and CDR2 as LRSPGD (reference sequence). The CDR3 sequence is 15 residues long. CDR3 DNA (partial): TGCACCTGCAGTGCGGGACAAAATTCCAACGAAAGATTATTT. It yields the protein CTCSAGQNSNERLF. The CDR3 in full is CTCSAGQNSNERLFF.

In regard to this clone: The gene symbols are mouse symbols. The read stops 1 residue short of the end of the CDR3; the missing end is completed from the germline J gene. V gene TRBV19 combines with J gene TRBJ1-2; D is undetermined. Germline loops: CDR1 FNHDT, CDR2 SITEND (reference sequence). The V gene lost 0 bases and the J gene lost 2 bases, with 2 bases spanning the gap. The CDR3 contains 12 residues. CDR3 amino acids: CASSIGNSDYTF. The sequenced CDR3 bases are TGTGCCAGCAGTATAGGGAACTCCGACTACACC.

As regards this clone: Mouse germline and gene names are used. Read data end 1 residue before the CDR3 end; the end is taken from the germline J gene. V usage is TRBV12-2 and J usage is TRBJ1-2; D ambiguous. Germline V gene data show CDR1 as SGHLS and CDR2 as HYDKME. The CDR3 contains 14 residues. The ends were cut back, 1 base at V and 0 bases at J, with 8 bases in the middle. CDR3 residues: CASSLKAANSDYTF. CDR3 DNA (partial): TGTGCCAGCTCTCTAAAGGCCGCAAACTCCGACTACACC.

As regards this clone: Gene and germline names: mouse. The read is 1 residue too short to cover the CDR3 end, so that end is filled in from the germline J gene. This rearrangement joins TRBV13-2 to TRBJ1-4, with D possibly TRBD1 on 5 matching bases. V was clipped by 4 bases and J by 5 bases, with 6 bases between them. The CDR3 length is 12 residues. Germline CDR1 reads NNHNN; CDR2 reads SYGAGS (reference sequence). The CDR3 reads CASGPGNERLFF. The part of the CDR3 DNA that was read is TGTGCCAGCGGTCCAGGGAACGAAAGATTATTT.

In the case of this clone: All gene names here are mouse names. The CDR3 end falls 1 residue outside the read, so it is completed with the germline J gene. The V call is TRBV31, the J call TRBJ2-2, with a tentative D call TRBD1 (5 bases). V gave up 2 bases and J gave up 2 bases, with 6 bases separating them. The CDR3 is 13 residues long. Germline CDR1 and CDR2: GKSSPN and SITVG. CDR3 DNA, as far as it was read: TGTGCCTGGAGTTACAGGAACACCGGGCAGCTCTAC. Protein: CAWSYRNTGQLY. The CDR3 as a whole reads CAWSYRNTGQLYF. Complete variable domain (other parts from reference TRBV31 and TRBJ2-2): AQTIHQWPVAEIKAVGSPLSLGCTIKGKSSPNLYWYWQATGGTLQQLFYSITVGQVESVVQLNLSASRPKDDQFILSTEKLLLSHSGFYLCAWSYRNTGQLYFGEGSKLTVL.

In the case of this clone: Here the gene names and germline are mouse. The DNA ends 1 residue before the CDR3 does, and the rest of the CDR3 is filled in from the germline J gene. The chain carries TRBV3 and TRBJ1-1, with 9 bases identical to TRBD1. The CDR3 length is 15 residues. With V trimmed by 5 bases and J by 1 base, 5 bases remained unmatched. Germline assignment: CDR1 SNHLY and CDR2 FYNGKV (reference sequence). CDR3 protein: CASSRQGGRNTEVFF. The CDR3 bases that were read are TGTGCCAGCAGCAGACAGGGGGGGAGAAACACAGAAGTCTTC.

This clone occurred a few times. Mouse gene names and germline throughout. CDR3 sequence reads: CASSLVRGEQYF. The part of the CDR3 DNA that was read is TGTGCAAGCAGCTTAGTCAGGGGTGAACAGTAC. The V gene is TRBV16, the J gene TRBJ2-7; D is perhaps TRBD1 (6 bases). The read terminates 1 residue ahead of where the CDR3 ends, so the germline J gene completes it. The germline CDR1 and CDR2 sequences are SGHSA and FRNQAP. Trimming took off 1 base at V and 6 bases at J, with 7 bases between the two ends. The CDR3 is 12 residues long.

Details on this clone: The gene names given are mouse names. The covered CDR3 bases are TGTGCCAGCAGTGATGACTGGGGGGAAGACACCCAGTAC. Translation: CASSDDWGEDTQY. The full CDR3 protein is CASSDDWGEDTQYF. The chain combines TRBV13-1 with TRBJ2-5; 9 bases fit TRBD2. Sequencing ends 1 residue short of the CDR3 end; the germline J gene provides the rest. This CDR3 contains 14 residues. With V trimmed by 0 bases and J by 4 bases, 0 bases remained unmatched. From germline, CDR1 is NSHNY and CDR2 SYGAGN.

Points on this clone: Germline and genes: mouse. The read ends 1 residue shy of where the CDR3 ends; the end is completed using the germline J gene. The V gene is TRBV14, the J gene TRBJ2-4; D not certain. The V end lost 1 base, the J end lost 5 bases, and 5 bases lay between the germline ends. CDR3 length: 12 amino acids. The germline CDR1 and CDR2 sequences are SGHDT and FRDEAV. Partial CDR3 DNA: TGTGCCAGCAGTTTCCCAGGAAACACCTTGTAC. Protein sequence: CASSFPGNTLY. The whole CDR3 sequence reads CASSFPGNTLYF.